The rows below give T cell receptor beta chains drawn from one sample of a study of spatial heterogeneity in lung cancer. TCRdb itself ran the 5' RACE reads through MiXCR, one entry per CDR3 protein. The sample yields around 7,700 distinct CDR3 sequences, roughly 8.8% seen once. Sequencing used lung tumor tissue, obtained at surgery. The receptors come from a male donor with early-stage non-small cell lung cancer. Both conserved end residues are part of each CDR3. The D gene is left open where the match is weak. Not all rows give a size; the values are once, few, many and, for expanded clones, a class.

size: many; J: TRBJ2-7; V: TRBV29-1; D: -; DNA: TGCAGCGTTGAAGACAGGGTGGGGGAGCAGTACTTC; CDR3: CSVEDRVGEQYF
size: medium-sized; J: TRBJ2-1; V: TRBV24-1; D: TRBD1; DNA: TGTGCCACCAGTGATTTCGGCAAGGGACAGGGGCTGTTCTTC; CDR3: CATSDFGKGQGLFF
size: -; J: TRBJ2-5; V: TRBV11-1; D: -; DNA: TGTGCCAGCAGCTGGGACGGGGGATCACAAGAGACCCAGTACTTC; CDR3: CASSWDGGSQETQYF
size: -; J: TRBJ2-7; V: TRBV28; D: -; DNA: TGTGCCAGCAGTCCCCCGGGATCTTCACGCCACGAGCAGTACTTC; CDR3: CASSPPGSSRHEQYF
size: -; J: TRBJ2-3; V: TRBV29-1; D: TRBD2; DNA: TGCAGCGTTAGGCCTAGCGGGGGGGACACAGATACGCAGTATTTT; CDR3: CSVRPSGGDTDTQYF
size: medium-sized; J: TRBJ2-7; V: TRBV28; D: TRBD2; DNA: TGTGCCAGCAGTCCAGGACTAGCGGGAGCCTACGAGCAGTACTTC; CDR3: CASSPGLAGAYEQYF
size: -; J: TRBJ1-4; V: TRBV20-1; D: -; DNA: TGCAGTGCTATTGTGGGACACCCTAATGAAAAACTGTTTTTT; CDR3: CSAIVGHPNEKLFF
size: many; J: TRBJ2-3; V: TRBV5-1; D: TRBD1; DNA: TGCGCCAGCAGCCTCCCGACAGGGGGCACAGATACGCAGTATTTT; CDR3: CASSLPTGGTDTQYF
size: many; J: TRBJ2-7; V: TRBV6-1; D: -; DNA: TGTGCCAGCAGTGAACTGTTTGCCTACGAGCAGTACTTC; CDR3: CASSELFAYEQYF
size: medium-sized; J: TRBJ1-1; V: TRBV28; D: TRBD1; DNA: TGTGCCAGCAGTCTCTCCCCGGGACAGCTCACTGAAGCTTTCTTT; CDR3: CASSLSPGQLTEAFF
size: medium-sized; J: TRBJ1-5; V: TRBV30; D: -; DNA: TGTGCCTGGAGTGTAGGAGGGATAGGTAATCAGCCCCAGCATTTT; CDR3: CAWSVGGIGNQPQHF
size: medium-sized; J: TRBJ1-2; V: TRBV27; D: -; DNA: TGTGCCAGCAAGGGGCAGTCCTATGGCTACACCTTC; CDR3: CASKGQSYGYTF
size: many; J: TRBJ1-1; V: TRBV7-2; D: TRBD1; DNA: TGTGCCAGCAGTCCACAGGGGGCTGGCACTGAAGCTTTCTTT; CDR3: CASSPQGAGTEAFF
size: many; J: TRBJ1-2; V: TRBV5-6; D: -; DNA: TGTGCCAGCAGCTTGGGAGCCACAGGAGGCGGCTACACCTTC; CDR3: CASSLGATGGGYTF
size: medium-sized; J: TRBJ2-1; V: TRBV12-3/TRBV12-4; D: -; DNA: TGTGCCAGCAGTTTAGAGACCGCTGTAGACAATGAGCAGTTCTTC; CDR3: CASSLETAVDNEQFF
size: few; J: TRBJ1-2; V: TRBV12-5; D: -; DNA: TGTGCTAGTGGTTTGGTACAATCCTATGGCTACACCTTC; CDR3: CASGLVQSYGYTF
size: medium-sized; J: TRBJ2-7; V: TRBV12-3/TRBV12-4; D: TRBD1; DNA: TGTGCCAGCAGCCCGGACAGGCCCGAGAGCGAGCAGTACTTC; CDR3: CASSPDRPESEQYF
size: few; J: TRBJ2-6; V: TRBV6-6; D: -; DNA: TGTGCCAGCAGTCACACGGGCTCCAGGGGCGCTGGGGCCAACGTCCTGACTTTC; CDR3: CASSHTGSRGAGANVLTF
size: few; J: TRBJ2-5; V: TRBV21-1; D: -; DNA: TGTGCCAGCAGCAAAGGGAACTTTGGGGAGACCCAGTACTTC; CDR3: CASSKGNFGETQYF
size: medium-sized; J: TRBJ1-6; V: TRBV7-2; D: TRBD1; DNA: TGTGCCAGCAGCTTAGCGGGCCCAGGGGGCGGAACACCCCTCCACTTT; CDR3: CASSLAGPGGGTPLHF
size: medium-sized; J: TRBJ1-2; V: TRBV29-1; D: -; DNA: TGCAGCGTTGAAGATCAATTGGCAGTCTATGGCTACACCTTC; CDR3: CSVEDQLAVYGYTF
size: many; J: TRBJ1-3; V: TRBV9; D: -; DNA: TGTGCCAGCAGCGTAGCTGGACAGACTACACTCGGAAACACCATATATTTT; CDR3: CASSVAGQTTLGNTIYF
size: medium-sized; J: TRBJ2-5; V: TRBV6-5; D: TRBD1; DNA: TGTGCCAGCAGTTACGAAGGGGGCGGGCAAGAGACCCAGTACTTC; CDR3: CASSYEGGGQETQYF
size: many; J: TRBJ2-5; V: TRBV9; D: -; DNA: TGTGCCAGCAGCACCCGGACAGTCTCGGAGACCCAGTACTTC; CDR3: CASSTRTVSETQYF
size: -; J: TRBJ2-1; V: TRBV28; D: -; DNA: TGTGCCAGCGCGTTTCTAAGGGTGACGGGCTACAATGAGCAGTTCTTC; CDR3: CASAFLRVTGYNEQFF
size: -; J: TRBJ1-1; V: TRBV11-2; D: -; DNA: TGTGCCAGCAGCCCAGGGGTCCAACCGGGCACTGAAGCTTTCTTT; CDR3: CASSPGVQPGTEAFF
size: -; J: TRBJ2-7; V: TRBV20-1; D: TRBD2; DNA: TGCAGTGCTCCTAGCGGGGGACTCTACGAGCAGTACTTC; CDR3: CSAPSGGLYEQYF
size: medium-sized; J: TRBJ2-7; V: TRBV10-3; D: TRBD1; DNA: TGTGCCATCAGTCGGGACAGGATCTACGAGCAGTACTTC; CDR3: CAISRDRIYEQYF
size: medium-sized; J: TRBJ2-2; V: TRBV2; D: -; DNA: TGTGCCAGCTCCGAGGTACAGGGTAGGACCGGGGAGCTGTTTTTT; CDR3: CASSEVQGRTGELFF